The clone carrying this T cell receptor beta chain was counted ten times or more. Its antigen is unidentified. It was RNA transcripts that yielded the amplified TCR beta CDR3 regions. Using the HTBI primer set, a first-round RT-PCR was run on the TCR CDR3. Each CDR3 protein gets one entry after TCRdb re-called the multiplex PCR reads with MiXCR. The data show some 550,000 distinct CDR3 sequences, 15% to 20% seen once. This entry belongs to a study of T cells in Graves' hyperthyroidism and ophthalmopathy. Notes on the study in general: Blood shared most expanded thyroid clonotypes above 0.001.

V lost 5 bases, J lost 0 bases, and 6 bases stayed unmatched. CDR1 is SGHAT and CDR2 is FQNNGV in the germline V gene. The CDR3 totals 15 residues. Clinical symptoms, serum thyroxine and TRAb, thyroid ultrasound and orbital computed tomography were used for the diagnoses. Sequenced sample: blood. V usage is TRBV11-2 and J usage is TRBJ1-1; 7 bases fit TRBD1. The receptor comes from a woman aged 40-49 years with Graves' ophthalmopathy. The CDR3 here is CASSTRQGLNTEAFF. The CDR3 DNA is TGTGCCAGCAGCACCCGACAGGGATTGAACACTGAAGCTTTCTTT.